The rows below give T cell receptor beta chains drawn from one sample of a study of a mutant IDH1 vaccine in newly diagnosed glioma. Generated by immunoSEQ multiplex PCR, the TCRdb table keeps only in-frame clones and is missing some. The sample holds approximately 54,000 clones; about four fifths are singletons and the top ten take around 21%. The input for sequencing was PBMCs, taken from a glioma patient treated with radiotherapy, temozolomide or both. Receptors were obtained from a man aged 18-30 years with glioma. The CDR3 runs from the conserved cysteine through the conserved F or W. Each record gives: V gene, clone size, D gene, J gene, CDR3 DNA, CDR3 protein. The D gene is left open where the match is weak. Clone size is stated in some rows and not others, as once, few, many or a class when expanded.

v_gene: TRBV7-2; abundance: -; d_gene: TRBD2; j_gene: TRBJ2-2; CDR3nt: TGTGCCAGCAGCTTAGCCCAGCGGGGGAACACCGGGGAGCTGTTTTTT; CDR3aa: CASSLAQRGNTGELFF
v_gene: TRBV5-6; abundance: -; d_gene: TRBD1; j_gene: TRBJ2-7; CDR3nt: TGTGCCAGCAGCTTATGGACAGGGGCCTACGAGCAGTACTTC; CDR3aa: CASSLWTGAYEQYF
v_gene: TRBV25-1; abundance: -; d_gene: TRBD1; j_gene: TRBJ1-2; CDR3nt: TGTGCCAGCAGAAGACAGGGAAAGGACTATGGCTACACCTTC; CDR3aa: CASRRQGKDYGYTF
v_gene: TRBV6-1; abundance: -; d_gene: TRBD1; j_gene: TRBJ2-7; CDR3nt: TGTGCCAGCAGTGGTCCTGGGACAGGGGGGGTAGAGCAGTACTTC; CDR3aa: CASSGPGTGGVEQYF
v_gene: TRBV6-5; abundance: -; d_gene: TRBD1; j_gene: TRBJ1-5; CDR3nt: TGTGCCAGCGCCGCCGGACAGGCCTACAATCAGCCCCAGCATTTT; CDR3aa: CASAAGQAYNQPQHF
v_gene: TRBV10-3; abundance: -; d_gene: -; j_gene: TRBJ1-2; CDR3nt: TGTGCCATCAGTGAGTCGCTGTCAGCTTATGGCTACACCTTC; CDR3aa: CAISESLSAYGYTF
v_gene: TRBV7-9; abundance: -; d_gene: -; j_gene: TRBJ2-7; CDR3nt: TGTGCCAGCAGCCCGATTCAACTAGTCTCCTACGAGCAGTACTTC; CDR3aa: CASSPIQLVSYEQYF
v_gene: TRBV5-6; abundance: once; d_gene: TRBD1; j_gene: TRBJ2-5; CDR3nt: TGTGCCAGCAGCTTGCTATTAAGGACAGGGGGGCAAGAGACCCAGTACTTC; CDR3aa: CASSLLLRTGGQETQYF
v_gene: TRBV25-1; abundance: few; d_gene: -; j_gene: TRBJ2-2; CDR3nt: TGTGCCAGCAGAGCAGGGGCCGGGGAGCTGTTTTTT; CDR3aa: CASRAGAGELFF
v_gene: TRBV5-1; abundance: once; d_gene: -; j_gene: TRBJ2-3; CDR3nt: TGCGCCAGCAGCTTGGTTTCCCAGTCCGGAGATACGCAGTATTTT; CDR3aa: CASSLVSQSGDTQYF
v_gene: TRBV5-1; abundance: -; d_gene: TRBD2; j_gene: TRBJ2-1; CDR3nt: TGCGCCAGCAGCTTTACTAGCGCGAACAATGAGCAGTTCTTC; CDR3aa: CASSFTSANNEQFF
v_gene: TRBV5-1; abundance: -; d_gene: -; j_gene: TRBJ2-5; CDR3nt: TGCGCCAGCAGCTTGGGCCAGCCCGGAGAGACCCAGTACTTC; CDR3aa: CASSLGQPGETQYF
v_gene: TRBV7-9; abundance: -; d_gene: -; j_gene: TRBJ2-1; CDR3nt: TGTGCCAGCATCGAACTCCGGGATACCCCACATGAGCAGTTCTTC; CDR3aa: CASIELRDTPHEQFF
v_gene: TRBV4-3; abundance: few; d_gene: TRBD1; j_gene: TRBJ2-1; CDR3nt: TGCGCCAGCAGCCGGGGGGACAGGGACTACAATGAGCAGTTCTTC; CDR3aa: CASSRGDRDYNEQFF
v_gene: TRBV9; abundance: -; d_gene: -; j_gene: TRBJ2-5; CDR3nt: TGTGCCAGCAGCGTAGGCGCAGAGGAGACCCAGTACTTC; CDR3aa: CASSVGAEETQYF
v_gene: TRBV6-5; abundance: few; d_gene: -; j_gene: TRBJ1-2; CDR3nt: TGTGCCAGCAGTTACAAGTCAGGGGACGGCTACACCTTC; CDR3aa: CASSYKSGDGYTF
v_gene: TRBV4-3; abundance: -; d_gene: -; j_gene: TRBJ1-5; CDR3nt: TGCGCCAGCAGCCGACAGACGGGTAGCAATCAGCCCCAGCATTTT; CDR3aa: CASSRQTGSNQPQHF
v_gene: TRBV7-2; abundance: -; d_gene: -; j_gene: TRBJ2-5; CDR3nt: TGTGCCAGCAGCTTACTCCAGGGATTTCCAGAGACCCAGTACTTC; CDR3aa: CASSLLQGFPETQYF
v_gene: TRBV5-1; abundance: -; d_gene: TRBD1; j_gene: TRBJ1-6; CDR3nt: TGCGCCAGCAGCAGGACAGGGGCGCCTGGGCATTCACCCCTCCACTTT; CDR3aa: CASSRTGAPGHSPLHF
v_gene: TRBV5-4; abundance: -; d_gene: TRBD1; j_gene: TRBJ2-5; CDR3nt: TGTGCCAGCAGTCTTGACAGGGGGCAAGAGACCCAGTACTTC; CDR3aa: CASSLDRGQETQYF
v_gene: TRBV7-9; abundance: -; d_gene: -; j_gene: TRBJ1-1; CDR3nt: TGTGCCAGCAGCCACGACGGCCGGGGGGACACTGAAGCTTTCTTT; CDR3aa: CASSHDGRGDTEAFF
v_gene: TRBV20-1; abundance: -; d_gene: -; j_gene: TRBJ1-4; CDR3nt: TGCAGTGCCCCGAAGGTCGAAAAACTGTTTTTT; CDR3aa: CSAPKVEKLFF
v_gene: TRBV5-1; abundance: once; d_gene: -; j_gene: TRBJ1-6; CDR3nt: TGCGCCAGCAGCTTGGGAACATCGGGTAATTCACCCCTCCACTTT; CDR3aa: CASSLGTSGNSPLHF
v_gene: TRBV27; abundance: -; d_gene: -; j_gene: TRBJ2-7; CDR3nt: TGTGCCAGCAGCCACGCCTATGAGCACGGAAGGACCGAGCAGTACTTC; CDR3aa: CASSHAYEHGRTEQYF
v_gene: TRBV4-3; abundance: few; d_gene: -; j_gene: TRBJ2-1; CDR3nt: TGCGCCAGCAGCCAAGATCGGGGGGCTGGGAATGAGCAGTTCTTC; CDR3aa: CASSQDRGAGNEQFF
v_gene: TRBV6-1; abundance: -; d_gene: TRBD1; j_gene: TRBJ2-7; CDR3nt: TGTGCCAGCAGTGCCATAGACAGGGGGGATAGAGAGCAGTACTTC; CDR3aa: CASSAIDRGDREQYF
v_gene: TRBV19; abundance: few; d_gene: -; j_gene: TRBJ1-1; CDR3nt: TGTGCCAGTAGTATGACGGGGAACACTGAAGCTTTCTTT; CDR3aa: CASSMTGNTEAFF
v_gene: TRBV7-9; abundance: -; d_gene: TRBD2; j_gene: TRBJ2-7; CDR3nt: TGTGCCAGCAGCTCGGGACTAGCGGGAGGGCCGACGACCTACGAGCAGTACTTC; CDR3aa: CASSSGLAGGPTTYEQYF
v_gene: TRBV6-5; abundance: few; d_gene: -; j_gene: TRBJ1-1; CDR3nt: TGTGCCAGCGGGCAATTTAAAGCTTTCTTT; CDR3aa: CASGQFKAFF
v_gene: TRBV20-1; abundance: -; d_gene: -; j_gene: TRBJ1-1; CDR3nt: TGCAGTGCCACCGCAAATACTGAAGCTTTCTTT; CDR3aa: CSATANTEAFF
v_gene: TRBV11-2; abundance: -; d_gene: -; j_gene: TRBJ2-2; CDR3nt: TGTGCCAGCGGGCCCCCGGGAACCGGGGAGCTGTTTTTT; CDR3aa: CASGPPGTGELFF
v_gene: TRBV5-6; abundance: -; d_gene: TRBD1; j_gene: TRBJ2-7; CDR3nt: TGTGCCAGCACGGGGACAGGGGAAACCTACGAGCAGTACTTC; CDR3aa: CASTGTGETYEQYF
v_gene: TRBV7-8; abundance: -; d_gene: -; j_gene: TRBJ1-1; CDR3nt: TGTGCCAGCAGCTTAGGTCGGGGTTTGGACACTGAAGCTTTCTTT; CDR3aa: CASSLGRGLDTEAFF
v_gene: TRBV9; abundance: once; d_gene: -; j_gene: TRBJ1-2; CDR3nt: TGTGCCAGCAGCGTAGGTGACAACTATGGCTACACCTTC; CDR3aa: CASSVGDNYGYTF
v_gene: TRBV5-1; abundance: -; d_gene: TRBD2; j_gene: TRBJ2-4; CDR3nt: TGCGCCAGCAGCTTGCTAGCGGGGATCGCCAAAAACATTCAGTACTTC; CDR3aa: CASSLLAGIAKNIQYF
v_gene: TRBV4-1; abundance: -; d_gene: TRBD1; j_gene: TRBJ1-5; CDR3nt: TGCGCCAGCAGTCCCACAGGGGCCGGGAATCAGCCCCAGCATTTT; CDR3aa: CASSPTGAGNQPQHF
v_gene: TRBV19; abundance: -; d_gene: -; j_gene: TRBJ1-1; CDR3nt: TGTGCCACTCGTCGGGGGGCGAGGGACACTGAAGCTTTCTTT; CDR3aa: CATRRGARDTEAFF
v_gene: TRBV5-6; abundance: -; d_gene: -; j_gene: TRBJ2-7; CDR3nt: TGTGCCAGCAGCTTGATCCTATCAGGTAGCTACGAGCAGTACTTC; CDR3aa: CASSLILSGSYEQYF
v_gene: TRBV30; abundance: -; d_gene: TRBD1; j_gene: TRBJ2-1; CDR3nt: TGTGCCTGGAGTGGGACAGGGGACAATGAGCAGTTCTTC; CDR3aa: CAWSGTGDNEQFF
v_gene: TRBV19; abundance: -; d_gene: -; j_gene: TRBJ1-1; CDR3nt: TGTGCCAGTAGTCCTATCCCGGGCACTGAAGCTTTCTTT; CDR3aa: CASSPIPGTEAFF
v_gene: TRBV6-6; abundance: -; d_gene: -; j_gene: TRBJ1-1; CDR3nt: TGTGCCAGCCGAATGAACACTGAAGCTTTCTTT; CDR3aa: CASRMNTEAFF
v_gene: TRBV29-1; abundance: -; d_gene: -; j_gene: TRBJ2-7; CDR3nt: TGCAGCGTTGACCTCGTGGGCCACTCCTACGAGCAGTACTTC; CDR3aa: CSVDLVGHSYEQYF
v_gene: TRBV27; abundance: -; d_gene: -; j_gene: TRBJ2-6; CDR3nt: TGTGCCAGCAGTACGACAGGGACTTCTGGGGCCAACGTCCTGACTTTC; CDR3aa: CASSTTGTSGANVLTF
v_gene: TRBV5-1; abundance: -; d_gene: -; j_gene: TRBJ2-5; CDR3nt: TGCGCCAGCAGCTTGATATCCGAATCAACCCAGTACTTC; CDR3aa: CASSLISESTQYF
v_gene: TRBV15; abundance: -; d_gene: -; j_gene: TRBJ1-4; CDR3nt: TGTGCCACCAGCGGCCGCGAAGGGCCTAATGAAAAACTGTTTTTT; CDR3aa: CATSGREGPNEKLFF